This TCR beta chain was sequenced during a study of Graves' ophthalmopathy and Graves' hyperthyroidism. Study-level points and caveats: The authors also found most expanded thyroid clonotypes above 0.001 frequency in blood.

In germline, CDR1 is SSHAT, CDR2 FNYEAQ (reference sequence). CDR3 size: 13 residues. This clonotype has ten or more counts. What it recognizes is unknown. At one boundary the junction diverges from the germline segment, which might be a read error. As the template, RNA transcripts were used to amplify TCR beta CDR3 regions. Amplification began with first-round RT-PCR using HTBI primers, then second-round multiplex PCR was performed. A single record per CDR3 protein comes from TCRdb applying MiXCR to the multiplex PCR reads. The sample has some 390,000 distinct CDR3 sequences; around 18% are singletons.

The V call is TRBV7-7, the J call TRBJ2-7, with 10 bases fitting TRBD1. The clonotype originates from a woman aged 18-29 years with Graves' ophthalmopathy. Sequenced: peripheral blood. In nucleotides, the CDR3 is TGTGCTAGCAGTTCCGGGACAGGGGTCGAGCAGTACTTC. Its translation: CASSSGTGVEQYF. The full variable domain, completed using reference TRBV7-7 and TRBJ2-7, is GAGVSQSPRYKVTKRGQDVTLRCDPISSHATLYWYQQALGQGPEFLTYFNYEAQPDKSGLPSDRFSAERPEGSISTLTIQRTEQRDSAMYRCASSSGTGVEQYFGPGTRLTVT.